This T cell receptor (beta chain) appears in the sequencing data of a study of CD4+ T cells in melanoma. Sequenced by immunoSEQ multiplex PCR; TCRdb stores in-frame clones only, minus some. Here the sample spans about 140,000 clones, 85% to 95% being singletons. Study results and limitations: CD8+ T cell, macrophage and B cell function reportedly correlated with neoantigen-specific CD4+ T cells. Reportedly, melanoma neoantigen-specific CD4+ T cells showed varied differentiation states.

With respect to this clone: Antigen specificity is unknown.

The junction had 4 bases not matched to a gene; V was cut back by 9 bases and J by 4 bases. The CDR3 contains 13 residues. The germline V gene encodes CDR1 MNHNS and CDR2 SASEGT. This receptor was taken from a human donor with melanoma. The chain joins TRBV6-1 to TRBJ1-5; 9 bases are shared with TRBD1. CDR3 nucleotides: TGTGCCAGTAGACAGGGGGGGAATCAGCCCCAGCATTTT. The encoded protein is CASRQGGNQPQHF.